The 2 T cell receptor beta chains in this list originate from one sample, sequenced in a study of control samples from healthy donors and cancer patients. Libraries were prepared by immunoSEQ multiplex PCR; TCRdb keeps only in-frame clonotypes and omits some of them. Of around 79,000 clones listed, over 85% are singletons. Sequencing was performed on PBMCs. These TCRs come from a middle-aged woman with lung cancer.

V usage is TRBV2 and J usage is TRBJ1-2, with D perhaps TRBD1 (6 bases). The CDR3 contains 13 residues. V lost 7 bases and J 4 bases, leaving 13 bases between the germline ends. CDR1 is SNHLY and CDR2 is FYNNEI in the germline V gene. The CDR3 DNA follows: TGTGCCAGCACCTGGACAGAGATCTATGGCTACACCTTC. It translates to CASTWTEIYGYTF.

The chain is built from TRBV11-2 and TRBJ2-3; D is tentatively TRBD1 or TRBD2 (7 bases each). V lost 5 bases and J lost 6, with 21 bases in between. The CDR3 is 16 residues long. The germline V gene has CDR1 SGHAT and CDR2 FQNNGV. CDR3 coding DNA: TGTGCCAGCAGCACTCGCAGGGGGAGGGTTGGGGATACGCAGTATTTT. As protein: CASSTRRGRVGDTQYF.